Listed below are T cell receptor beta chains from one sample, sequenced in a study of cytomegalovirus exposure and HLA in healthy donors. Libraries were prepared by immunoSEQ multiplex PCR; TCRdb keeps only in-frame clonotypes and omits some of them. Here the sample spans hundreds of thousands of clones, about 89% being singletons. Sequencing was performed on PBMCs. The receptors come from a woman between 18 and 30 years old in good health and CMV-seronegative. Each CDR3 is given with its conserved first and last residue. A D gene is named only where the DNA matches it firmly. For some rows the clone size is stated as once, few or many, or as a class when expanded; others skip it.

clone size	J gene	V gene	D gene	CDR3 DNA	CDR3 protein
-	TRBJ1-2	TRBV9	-	TGTGCCAGCAGCGTAGATGAGCGGGCTCGCTATGGCTACACCTTC	CASSVDERARYGYTF
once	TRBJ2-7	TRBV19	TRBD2	TGTGCCAGTAGTTTTTCGTCGGGGGGTGGAGAGCAGTACTTC	CASSFSSGGGEQYF
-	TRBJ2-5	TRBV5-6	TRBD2	TGTGCCAGCAGCTTCCGGCGGGGGAAAGAGACCCAGTACTTC	CASSFRRGKETQYF
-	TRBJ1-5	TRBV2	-	TGTGCCAGCAGCTCTGGTCTAGTAGATCAGCCCCAGCATTTT	CASSSGLVDQPQHF
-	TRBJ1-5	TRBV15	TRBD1	TGTGCCACCAGAGGGACCGGGACAGGGGAATCTCGGCCCCAGCATTTT	CATRGTGTGESRPQHF
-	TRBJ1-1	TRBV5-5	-	TGTGCCAGCAGCTTGGCCTTGTCAGGGGACACTGAAGCTTTCTTT	CASSLALSGDTEAFF
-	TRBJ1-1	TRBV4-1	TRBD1	TGCGCCAGCAGCCATAGACAGGGGGCGATCACTGAAGCTTTCTTT	CASSHRQGAITEAFF
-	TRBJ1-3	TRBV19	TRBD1	TGTGCCAGTAGTATACCGACAGGGGCAGGAAACACCATATACTTT	CASSIPTGAGNTIYF
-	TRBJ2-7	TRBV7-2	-	TGTGCCAGCAGCTTAGGTTCGGGGATCCCCTACGAGCAGTACTTC	CASSLGSGIPYEQYF
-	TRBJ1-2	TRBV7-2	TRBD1	TGTGCCAGCAGGGAAGGACAGGGCGATTATGGCTACACCTTC	CASREGQGDYGYTF
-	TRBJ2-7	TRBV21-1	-	TGTGCCAGCAGCAAAGGGGGGCAGGGGGCGTCCTACGAGCAGTACTTC	CASSKGGQGASYEQYF
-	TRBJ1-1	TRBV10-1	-	TGCGCCAGCCTTGAAGCTTTCTTT	CASLEAFF
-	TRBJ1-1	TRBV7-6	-	TGTGCCAGCAGCTTATCTCCTCAGGGGCTTGAAAACACTGAAGCTTTCTTT	CASSLSPQGLENTEAFF
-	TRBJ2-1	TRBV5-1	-	TGCGCCAGCAGTCCGGACAATTACAATTACAATGAGCAGTTCTTC	CASSPDNYNYNEQFF
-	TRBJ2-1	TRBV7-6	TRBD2	TGTGCCAGCAGTACTAGCGGCACCTACAATGAGCAGTTCTTC	CASSTSGTYNEQFF
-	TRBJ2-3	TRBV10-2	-	TGCGCCAGCAGTGTATATAGCGCTGATACGCAGTATTTT	CASSVYSADTQYF
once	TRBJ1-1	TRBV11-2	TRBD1	TGTGCCAGCAGCGTACAGGGGGACACTGAAGCTTTCTTT	CASSVQGDTEAFF
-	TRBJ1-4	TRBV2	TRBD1	TGTGCCAGCTTCGGGACAGGGCTCGAAAAACTGTTTTTT	CASFGTGLEKLFF
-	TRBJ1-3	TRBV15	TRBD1	TGTGCCACCAGCAGTCCGAGACAGGGGGATCGGGAAAACACCATATATTTT	CATSSPRQGDRENTIYF
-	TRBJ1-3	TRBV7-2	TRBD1	TGTGCCAGCAGCAAGCCCGGGACAGGAGCCTCTGGAAACACCATATATTTT	CASSKPGTGASGNTIYF
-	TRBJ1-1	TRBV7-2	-	TGTGCCAGCAGCTCGCAAAAGGGGGACACTGAAGCTTTCTTT	CASSSQKGDTEAFF
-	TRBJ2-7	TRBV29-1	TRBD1	TGCAGCGTTGACGGCACAGGGGGTGGCGAGCAGTACTTC	CSVDGTGGGEQYF
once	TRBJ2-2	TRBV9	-	TGTGCCAGCAGCGTAGAGACAGTCACCGGGGAGCTGTTTTTT	CASSVETVTGELFF
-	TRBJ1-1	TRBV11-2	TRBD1	TGTGCCAGCAGCATAAGACAGGGGAGAAGGGGCACTGAAGCTTTCTTT	CASSIRQGRRGTEAFF
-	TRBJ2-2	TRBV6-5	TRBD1	TGTGCCAGCAGGACCCGACAGGGAAACACCGGGGAGCTGTTTTTT	CASRTRQGNTGELFF
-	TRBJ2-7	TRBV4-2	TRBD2	TGTGCCAGCAGCCAAGATCTGACGGGAGGGACTTACGAGCAGTACTTC	CASSQDLTGGTYEQYF